This TCR beta chain is from a study of cytomegalovirus exposure and HLA in healthy donors (dated 2017 in TCRdb). For the study in its entirety: An earlier analysis of some 600 of the donors reported approximately 280 Gb of sequence data and 117 million unique TCR beta sequences obtained from 150 million to 200 million T cells. An early release covering 550 to 700 HLA-typed donors comprised approximately 300 gigabases of sequencing data and 85 million to 100 million unique TCR sequences. Among the 398 genotyped donors, roughly 80% belonged to the genetic ancestry cluster associated with self-reported Caucasian donors. The study aimed to test whether signatures of past pathogen exposure could be identified by cataloging public T cell receptors. Using immunosequencing, the study profiled T cell repertoires from 500 to 800 subjects and related those repertoires to cytomegalovirus serostatus. Besides the first cohort of roughly 660 subjects, a separate validation cohort made up of 120 different subjects was used. High-throughput TCR immunosequencing, statistical association of individual TCRs with disease status, and machine learning were combined to predict cytomegalovirus infection status. In a later analysis, previously published TCR beta repertoires from fewer than 750 donors were re-analyzed and high-resolution HLA genotyping was added so that TCR occurrence patterns could be studied. Rather than drawing on any new phenotypic data, the later analysis identified candidate immune exposures from TCR beta sequences and the way those sequences occurred across donors. An earlier analysis of about 620 of the donors applied high-throughput TCR beta sequencing to assess whether each TCR beta V gene segment acted as functional or pseudogenic. Donor age, sex, ethnicity and CMV serostatus were compiled together with the repertoire data. In a later genetic analysis, genome-wide SNP genotypes for 398 of the 666 donors were used, and that subset was treated as a discovery cohort. Every repertoire in the discovery cohort had been generated on one and the same sequencing platform. HLA typing included class I and class II loci at four-digit resolution. Typing coverage varied by locus: roughly 629-640 donors for A, B, C, DRB1 and DQB1; around 560 for DQA1; more than 600 for DPA1; about 450 for DPB1. Roughly 5 DR-DQ haplotypes were treated as single units for association and clustering because of strong linkage in the cohort. Among under 450 genotyped donors of the cohort, an average of approximately 230,000 unique TCR beta nucleotide sequences were sequenced per donor, roughly 18% of them non-productive. Study-level results and caveats: Roughly uniform sequencing depth across donors was assumed in presence/absence analyses, although this assumption may not hold. According to the authors, the approach could potentially be generalized to other disease states and immunological phenotypes. In the study, around 150 TCR beta chains were listed as associated with cytomegalovirus. In a later analysis, about 16,000 TCR beta sequences were associated with specific HLA alleles at a false discovery rate of 0.05. In a later analysis, several top co-occurrence clusters were reported to appear linked to parvovirus B19, influenza, CMV and Epstein-Barr virus. A later genetic analysis reported fewer N-insertions in productive TCRs among donors in an Asian-associated ancestry cluster than the approximately 670-donor mean. When HLA alleles, especially DR and DQ, strongly co-occurred, TCR associations were difficult to assign to individual alleles. Only TCR beta chains were sequenced in this cohort, and the absence of alpha or paired-chain data limited detectable features. The sequencing pipeline was judged likely to have produced a cluster of highly shared sequence variants as a technical artifact. Cytomegalovirus status was reported to be diagnosed by the classifier with high specificity and sensitivity in both the original and validation cohorts. Because some donors lacked HLA typing at each locus, the association tests relied only on the typed subset. In vitro tests confirmed that a few of the cytomegalovirus-associated TCR beta chains recognize cytomegalovirus antigens. The earlier analysis of 587 of the donors excluded around 17 rarely observed V segments, including chromosome 9 orphons, because counts were too low. Compared with equally common non-associated chains, HLA-associated TCR beta chains in a later analysis were more clonally expanded and had lower generation probabilities. In a later genetic analysis, a missense DCLRE1C variant was associated with V-gene and J-gene trimming of TCR beta chains, and the association was replicated in an independent cohort. Correlated functional status among segregating V segments might be attributable to linkage disequilibrium, but an unknown experimental factor could not be ruled out. Across donors, most TCR sequences were observed very rarely, whereas some public TCRs were present in many individuals. Broadly in line with IMGT annotations, most TCR beta V segments showed up in productive rearrangements about 90% or about 30% of the time in an earlier analysis of approximately 640 of the donors. CMV serostatus was the only immune exposure information available for the cohort. According to a later analysis, TCR association rates differed among HLA loci, with DRB1 alleles showing the most associated TCRs and HLA-C alleles showing the fewest. In a later analysis, most CMV-associated TCR beta chains were found to appear HLA-restricted, with HLA associations seemingly driven largely by CMV exposure. A further reported finding was that TCR beta sequences accurately predicted the HLA-A and HLA-B alleles for most subjects in the first cohort.

This clone was seen a few times. What this receptor recognizes is not known. No much larger clone exists at a distance of one base, and base qualities are not known. The receptor library was made with the immunoSEQ multiplex PCR assay. For the multiplex PCR, a mixture combining 60 forward primers for TCR Vbeta segments and 13 reverse primers for TCR Jbeta segments was used. A multiplex PCR assay on genomic DNA amplified the CDR3 region of rearranged TCR beta genes. Amplified TCR beta libraries were sequenced as 87-base-pair reads on the Illumina HiSeq System. The original pipeline was this. A later analysis counted about 82 million unique TCR beta chains across the 666 repertoires, and some 11 million of these chains were shared by at least two donors. Raw reads were error-corrected and collapsed into unique sequences by a nearest-neighbor algorithm in which closely related sequences were merged to remove PCR and sequencing errors. To assign V, D and J gene segments, CDR3 sequences were aligned to IMGT reference sequences. Each retained sequence needed at least a six-nucleotide match to both a V gene segment and a J gene segment. Rearrangements were classified as productive when the CDR3 lacked stop codons and remained in frame with V and J, and all other rearrangements were classified as non-productive. CDR3 was defined according to IMGT convention as the region running from the second conserved V-encoded cysteine to the conserved J-encoded phenylalanine. Sequences without an unambiguous match to a single V gene segment were excluded from the earlier analysis of several hundred of the donors. In an earlier analysis of almost 600 of the donors, a V segment was called functional when productive rearrangements were above 56.7%, and segregating when the standard deviation between donors exceeded 5%. A statistical classification framework was built to diagnose cytomegalovirus status from the catalog of TCR beta chain sequences. V and J gene assignment, in a later analysis, came from comparing TCR nucleotide sequences with IMGT/GENE-DB human TR gene sequences. In a later analysis, CDR3 sequences and most-parsimonious VDJ recombination scenarios were assigned using the TCRdist pipeline. In a later analysis, each TCR beta chain was defined by its CDR3 amino acid sequence together with its V-gene family, and reads lacking a unique V-gene family were excluded. In a later analysis, approximately 590 highly shared, low-generation-probability nucleotide sequences were removed to address suspected cross-contamination and a sequencing artifact. In a later analysis, a clonal expansion index was calculated for each public chain from normalized within-repertoire ranks of inferred template counts. In a later analysis, generation probabilities were computed using a VDJ recombination model fitted to out-of-frame rearrangements, and the results were checked against IGoR. A later analysis scored TCR-TCR, TCR-HLA and TCR-CMV co-occurrence with hypergeometric tests, applying a repertoire-size bias correction to TCR pairs. To estimate false discovery rates, a later analysis permuted the HLA or CMV assignments 20 times. A later analysis grouped co-occurring TCRs with DBSCAN, adding TCRdist sequence similarity when clustering within HLA-allele-positive subsets. Co-occurrence clustering excluded repertoires with fewer than 30,000 or more than 120,000 public chains, plus five with anomalous nucleotide sharing. In TCRdb, the immuneACCESS table is reduced to in-frame sequences with V and J assigned. These tables do not hold every clone; where another copy was compared, an unresolved V gene accounts for under half, and the others remain unexplained. The DNA was the basis for D and trimming; V, J and clone size are from that table. The sample table shows over 95,000 clones, and 77% are seen once. The ten most abundant clones make up 9.5% to 12% of the sample.

The cohort comprised around 700 healthy bone marrow donors. Cohort members were all nominally healthy when sampled, although unrecorded immune exposures were likely present. The donor was CMV seropositive and belonged to the group of 250 to 300 seropositive cohort members. Every donor gave a peripheral blood sample, and the peripheral blood mononuclear cells from that sample were used for TCR beta sequencing. The Qiagen DNeasy Blood Extraction Kit was used to extract genomic DNA from the blood cell samples. The sequenced sample was PBMCs. The receptor was derived from a man aged 35 to 55 in good health and CMV-seropositive.

For the CDR3, the sequence is CASSLEQGVPNSPLHF. DNA sequence: TGTGCCAGCAGCTTAGAACAGGGGGTACCTAATTCACCCCTCCACTTT. The sequence links TRBV7-2 to TRBJ1-6; a stretch of 8 junction bases matches TRBD1. The germline V gene sets CDR1 to SGHTA and CDR2 to FQGNSA. The CDR3 holds 16 amino acids from the cysteine to the phenylalanine. Only the CDR3 DNA stays, 48 bases, in frame from base 1. V is trimmed back by 1 base and J by 6 bases, and the junction contains 5 bases that no gene match accounts for.